A selection of T cell receptor beta chains follows, all from one sample in a study of T cells in Graves' hyperthyroidism and ophthalmopathy. TCRdb independently ran MiXCR on the multiplex PCR reads; one entry per CDR3 protein. The sample shows nearly 600,000 distinct CDR3 sequences, approximately 13% of them seen only once. Sample: blood. These receptors all come from a woman in her 30s with Graves' hyperthyroidism that later progressed to Graves' ophthalmopathy. The conserved cysteine and the conserved F or W are not part of the CDR3 here. Each record gives: J gene, D gene, V gene, CDR3 protein. D genes are given only for firm matches.

TRBJ2-7,NA,TRBV6-4,ASSPLGSGGEQY
TRBJ1-5,NA,TRBV9,ASSVEDGLPQH
TRBJ2-5,TRBD1,TRBV5-5,ASSLDPGQDPRETQY
TRBJ2-5,TRBD1,TRBV18,ASSPPDRVRETQY
TRBJ2-4,NA,TRBV27,ASSLGYKNIQY
TRBJ1-4,TRBD1,TRBV7-9,ASIPDRVDEKLF
TRBJ2-1,TRBD2,TRBV4-1,ASSHPGLAGEDEQF
TRBJ2-5,NA,TRBV29-1,SVDPGQETQY
TRBJ2-3,NA,TRBV30,AWRVGGTDTQY
TRBJ1-2,NA,TRBV30,AWSTGTASYYGYT
TRBJ2-1,NA,TRBV11-2,ASSLDRGGNEQF
TRBJ2-7,NA,TRBV7-9,ASSLASREGVEQY
TRBJ1-6,NA,TRBV6-6,ASSYSFYQVNSPLH
TRBJ2-2,NA,TRBV12-3/TRBV12-4,ASSLRTDGELF
TRBJ2-7,TRBD2,TRBV6-1,ATHRTSGFYEQY
TRBJ2-2,TRBD1,TRBV4-2,ASSQAGTGRVGELF
TRBJ2-2,NA,TRBV12-3/TRBV12-4,ASSLAGGGTGELF
TRBJ2-1,NA,TRBV7-3,ASSLLTGNEAEQF
TRBJ2-7,TRBD1,TRBV7-2,ASSPLPGQGRNEQY
TRBJ1-1,TRBD1,TRBV5-8,ASSSRQGHKNTEAF
TRBJ2-3,NA,TRBV3-1,ASSRGASTDTQY
TRBJ1-2,NA,TRBV19,ASSKDGGEGYT
TRBJ2-7,NA,TRBV27,ASSLRTGPPYEQY
TRBJ2-1,TRBD2,TRBV28,ASSLGTVAGASYNEQF
TRBJ1-2,TRBD1,TRBV10-2,ASFVGQNGYT
TRBJ2-3,TRBD2,TRBV6-1,ATTSGKSTDTQY
TRBJ1-2,TRBD1,TRBV18,ASSPSQGQNYGYT
TRBJ2-4,NA,TRBV30,AWSTQRLAKNIQY
TRBJ1-4,TRBD1,TRBV19,ASRATGGLVISNEKLF
TRBJ1-2,NA,TRBV7-9,ASSRWGGMDGYT
TRBJ1-1,TRBD1,TRBV19,ASSMGQGLNTEAF
TRBJ1-6,TRBD1,TRBV9,ASSAGGTAGNSPLH
TRBJ2-3,NA,TRBV5-1,ASSLVWRDSTDTQY
TRBJ1-3,NA,TRBV2,ASSEGLTFGNTIY
TRBJ1-1,NA,TRBV30,AWSRGENTEAF